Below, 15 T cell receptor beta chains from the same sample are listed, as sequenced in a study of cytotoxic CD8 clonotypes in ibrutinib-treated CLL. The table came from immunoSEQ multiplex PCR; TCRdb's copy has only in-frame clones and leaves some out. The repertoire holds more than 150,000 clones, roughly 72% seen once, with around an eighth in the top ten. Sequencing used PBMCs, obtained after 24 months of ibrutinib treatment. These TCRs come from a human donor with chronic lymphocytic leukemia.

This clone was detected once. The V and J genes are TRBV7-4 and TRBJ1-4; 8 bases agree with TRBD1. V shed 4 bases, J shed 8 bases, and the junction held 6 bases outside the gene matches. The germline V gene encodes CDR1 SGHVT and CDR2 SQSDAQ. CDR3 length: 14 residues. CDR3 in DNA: TGTGCCAGCAGCTCACAGGGGGAGGAGGAAAAACTGTTTTTT. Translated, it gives CASSSQGEEEKLFF. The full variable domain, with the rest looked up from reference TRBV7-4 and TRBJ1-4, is GAGVSQSPRYKVAKRGRDVALRCDSISGHVTLYWYRQTLGQGSEVLTYSQSDAQRDKSGRPSGRFSAERPERSVSTLKIQRTEQGDSAVYLCASSSQGEEEKLFFGSGTQLSVL.

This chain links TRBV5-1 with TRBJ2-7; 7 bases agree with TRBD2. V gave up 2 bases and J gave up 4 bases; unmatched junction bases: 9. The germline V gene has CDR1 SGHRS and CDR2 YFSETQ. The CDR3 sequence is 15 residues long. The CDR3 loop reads CASSFVTGGSYEQYF. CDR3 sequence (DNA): TGCGCCAGCAGCTTCGTCACGGGAGGTTCTTACGAGCAGTACTTC.

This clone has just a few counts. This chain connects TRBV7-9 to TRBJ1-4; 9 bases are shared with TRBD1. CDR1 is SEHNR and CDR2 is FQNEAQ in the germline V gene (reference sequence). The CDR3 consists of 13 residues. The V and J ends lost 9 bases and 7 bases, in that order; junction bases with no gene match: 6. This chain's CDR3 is CASSHRGLEKLFF. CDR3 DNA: TGTGCCAGTAGTCACAGGGGGCTTGAAAAACTGTTTTTT.

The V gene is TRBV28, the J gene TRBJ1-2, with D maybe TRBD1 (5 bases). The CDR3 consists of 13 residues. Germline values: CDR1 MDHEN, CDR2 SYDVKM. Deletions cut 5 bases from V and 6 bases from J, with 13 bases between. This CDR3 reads CASSGWGHHGYTF. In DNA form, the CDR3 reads TGTGCCAGCAGTGGATGGGGCCATCATGGCTACACCTTC.

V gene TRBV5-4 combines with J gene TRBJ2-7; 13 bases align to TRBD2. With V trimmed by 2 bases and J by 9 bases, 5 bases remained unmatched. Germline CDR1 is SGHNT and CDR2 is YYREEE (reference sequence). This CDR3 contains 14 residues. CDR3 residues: CASSFYGTSGVQYF. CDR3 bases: TGTGCCAGCAGCTTCTACGGGACTAGCGGGGTGCAGTACTTC.

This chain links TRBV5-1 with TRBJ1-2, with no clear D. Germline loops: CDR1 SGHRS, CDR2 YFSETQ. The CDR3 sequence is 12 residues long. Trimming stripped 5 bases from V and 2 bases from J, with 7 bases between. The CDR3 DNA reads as TGCGCCAGCAGTACAGTAAACTATGGCTACACCTTC. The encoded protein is CASSTVNYGYTF.

The CDR3 DNA is TGTGCCAGCAGAAAAGGGGCCGGGACTGTGAACACTGAAGCTTTCTTT. Amino acids: CASRKGAGTVNTEAFF. The rearrangement uses TRBV27 and TRBJ1-1; D is perhaps TRBD1 (5 bases). V lost 6 bases to trimming and J lost 0 bases, with 17 bases between them. The length of the CDR3 is 16 residues. From germline, CDR1 is MNHEY and CDR2 SMNVEV (reference sequence).

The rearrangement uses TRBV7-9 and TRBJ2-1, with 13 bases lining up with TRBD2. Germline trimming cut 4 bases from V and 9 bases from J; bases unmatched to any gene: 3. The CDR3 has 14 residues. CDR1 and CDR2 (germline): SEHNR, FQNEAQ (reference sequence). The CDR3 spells CASSWGTSGVEQFF. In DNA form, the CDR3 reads TGTGCCAGCAGCTGGGGGACTAGCGGGGTTGAGCAGTTCTTC.

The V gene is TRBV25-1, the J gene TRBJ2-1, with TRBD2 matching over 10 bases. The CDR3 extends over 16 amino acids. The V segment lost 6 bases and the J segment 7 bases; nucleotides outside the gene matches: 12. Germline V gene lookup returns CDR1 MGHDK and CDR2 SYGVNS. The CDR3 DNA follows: TGTGCCAGCAGCCCCTCGCTGGCTAGCGGGAGTAATGAGCAGTTCTTC. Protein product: CASSPSLASGSNEQFF.

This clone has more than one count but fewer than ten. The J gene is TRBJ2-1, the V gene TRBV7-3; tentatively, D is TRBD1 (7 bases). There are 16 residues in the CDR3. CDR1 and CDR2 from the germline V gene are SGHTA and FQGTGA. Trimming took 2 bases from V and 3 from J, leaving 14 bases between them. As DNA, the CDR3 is TGTGCCAGCAGCTTAGGAGGGGGCAATGTCTACAATGAGCAGTTCTTC. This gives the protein CASSLGGGNVYNEQFF.

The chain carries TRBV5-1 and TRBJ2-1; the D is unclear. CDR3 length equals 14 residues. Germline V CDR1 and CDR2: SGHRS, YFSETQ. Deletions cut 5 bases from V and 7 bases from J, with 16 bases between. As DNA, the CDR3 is TGCGCCAGCAGTGTTCCCACCCCGGGTAATGAGCAGTTCTTC. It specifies CASSVPTPGNEQFF.

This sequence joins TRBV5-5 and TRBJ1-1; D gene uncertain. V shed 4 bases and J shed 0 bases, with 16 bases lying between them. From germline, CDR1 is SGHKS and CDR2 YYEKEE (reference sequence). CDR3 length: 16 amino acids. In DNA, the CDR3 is TGTGCCAGCAGCCCCCGGGCCAGTTTCATGAACACTGAAGCTTTCTTT. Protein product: CASSPRASFMNTEAFF. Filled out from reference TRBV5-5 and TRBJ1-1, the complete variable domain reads DAGVTQSPTHLIKTRGQQVTLRCSPISGHKSVSWYQQVLGQGPQFIFQYYEKEERGRGNFPDRFSARQFPNYSSELNVNALLLGDSALYLCASSPRASFMNTEAFFGQGTRLTVV.

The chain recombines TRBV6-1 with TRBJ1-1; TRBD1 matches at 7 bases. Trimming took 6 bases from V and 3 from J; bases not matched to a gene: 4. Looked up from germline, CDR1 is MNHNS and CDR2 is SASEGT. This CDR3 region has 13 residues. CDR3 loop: CASREQGHTEAFF. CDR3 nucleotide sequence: TGTGCCAGCAGAGAACAGGGGCACACTGAAGCTTTCTTT.

The CDR3 sequence is CASSPLAGNSGANVLTF. CDR3 coding DNA: TGTGCCAGCTCACCACTGGCAGGGAACTCTGGGGCCAACGTCCTGACTTTC. The chain couples TRBV18 to TRBJ2-6; D is possibly TRBD1 (5 bases). The CDR3 runs 17 residues. Germline V gives CDR1 KGHSH, CDR2 LQKENI. V lost 1 base and J 0 bases, leaving 10 bases between the germline ends. Supplemented by reference TRBV18 and TRBJ2-6, the full variable domain reads NAGVMQNPRHLVRRRGQEARLRCSPMKGHSHVYWYRQLPEEGLKFMVYLQKENIIDESGMPKERFSAEFPKEGPSILRIQQVVRGDSAAYFCASSPLAGNSGANVLTFGAGSRLTVL.

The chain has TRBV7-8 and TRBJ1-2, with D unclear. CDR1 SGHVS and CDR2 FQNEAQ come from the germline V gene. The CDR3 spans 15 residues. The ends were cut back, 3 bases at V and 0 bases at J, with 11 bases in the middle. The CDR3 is CASSFVGRPNYGYTF. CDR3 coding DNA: TGTGCCAGCAGCTTTGTCGGCAGACCTAACTATGGCTACACCTTC.